The clone carrying this T cell receptor (beta chain) occurred many times. Its antigen is unidentified. The sample originates from a study of response to subunit inactivated influenza vaccine. Findings and limits, study-wide: Authors suggested few new T cells are recruited by each seasonal influenza vaccination.

TCRdb re-derived calls from the RT-PCR reads in MiXCR, one entry per CDR3 protein. The sample consists of 490,000 or so distinct CDR3 sequences, 7.5% to 8.5% of them appearing once. Deletions cut 5 bases from V and 4 bases from J, with 12 bases between. This CDR3 is 14 amino acids long. The germline V gene has CDR1 SGHTA and CDR2 FQGTGA. The starting material was PBMCs from blood, obtained about 24 months after vaccination. The TCR was taken from a man in his fifties or sixties who received an inactivated influenza vaccine. The gene calls are TRBV7-3 and TRBJ2-1; D possibly corresponds to TRBD2 (6 bases). CDR3 region: CASSPGATYNEQFF. In DNA, the CDR3 is TGTGCCAGCAGCCCGGGAGCGACGTACAATGAGCAGTTCTTC.